The clone carrying this T cell receptor (beta chain) was counted a single time. The CDR3 runs to 12 residues. V was clipped by 3 bases and J by 10 bases, with 10 bases between them. TCRdb's table, derived via immunoSEQ multiplex PCR, lists solely in-frame clones and lacks some. Altogether roughly 51,000 clones are present, around 87% being singletons, with the ten largest covering 6.5%. These data come from a study of blood T cell repertoires in COVID-19. Input material: peripheral blood. The chain uses TRBV12-3 or TRBV12-4 and TRBJ2-1; D not certain. The source of this sequence is a man aged 50 to 60 with active COVID-19. The CDR3 DNA reads as TGTGCCAGCAGTTTCCTGACACGGGAGCAGTTCTTC. This encodes CASSFLTREQFF.